This T cell receptor (beta chain) is from a study of cytomegalovirus exposure and HLA in healthy donors. Study background: Previous work identified 120 million or so unique TCR beta sequences from around 200 million T cells.

General observations from the study: In a later analysis, HLA-C alleles had the fewest associated TCRs, DRB1 alleles the most. A link between a missense DCLRE1C variant and TCR beta V- and J-gene trimming emerged from a later analysis.

Primers: 60 Vbeta forward and 13 Jbeta reverse. Clones were sequenced by immunoSEQ multiplex PCR, and TCRdb holds only the in-frame ones, with some missing. The sample consists of under 130,000 clones, roughly 77% of them appearing once. Germline-derived CDR1 and CDR2 are WSHSY and SAAADI. This CDR3 comprises 16 residues. With V trimmed by 0 bases and J by 6 bases, 6 bases remained unmatched. This clone appeared once. The target antigen is unknown. J is TRBJ2-1 and V is TRBV10-2; 9 positions agree with TRBD2. The origin of this receptor is a woman in her late teens or twenties in good health and CMV-seropositive. Source material: PBMCs. The CDR3 spells CASSESVAGGLNEQFF. The CDR3 bases are TGCGCCAGCAGTGAGTCTGTTGCGGGGGGGCTCAATGAGCAGTTCTTC.